What follows describes a single TCR beta chain. The source of the sample is a study of blood T cell repertoires in COVID-19. The wider study: Both acute and convalescent COVID-19 samples were obtained from the United States, Italy and Spain. In each case, the material was cDNA or gDNA derived from T cells, B-cell-depleted T cells, or PBMCs.

The CDR3 runs 16 residues. Germline assignment: CDR1 SGHRS and CDR2 YFSETQ. V gave up 0 bases and J gave up 6 bases; unmatched junction bases: 5. Cohort placement rested on clinical history that participants reported themselves. Authors' processing steps: Amplifying reference gene primers gave estimates of nucleated cell counts. TCRdb's copy holds only in-frame clones and misses some; the assay was immunoSEQ multiplex PCR. For V, J and clone size, that table is used; D and trimming come from the DNA. The sample carries roughly 190,000 clones, roughly 80% recorded once. The source material was PBMCs or T cells enriched from blood (not recorded which). The origin of this receptor is a man in his forties or fifties who had recovered from COVID-19. This chain joins TRBV5-1 and TRBJ2-3, with 12 bases aligning to TRBD2. The CDR3 DNA reads as TGCGCCAGCAGCTTGGTGCCTAGCGGGAGGGCCGATACGCAGTATTTT. This translates into CASSLVPSGRADTQYF.